The subject of this entry is one T cell receptor beta chain. As yet, its antigen is unknown. The sample comes from a study of shared clonotypes between healthy human individuals. General observations from the study: With several donors compared, 5% to 5.5% of naive CD4 clonotypes were shared.

Deletions cut 2 bases from V and 3 bases from J, with 7 bases between. Germline CDR1 reads MNHEY; CDR2 reads SVGAGI. The CDR3 consists of 13 residues. Naive CD8 populations comprised CD45RO-negative cells positively selected for CCR7, excluding terminally differentiated effector memory CD45RA+ cells. At deep level, the assay was performed. The data were produced by immunoSEQ multiplex PCR, yet TCRdb's version contains in-frame clones alone and is incomplete. This sample has some 2 million clones; approximately 95% occur once, and the top ten carry 0.85% to 1.2%. The J gene is TRBJ1-2, the V gene TRBV6-5; D not certain. Material: naive CD8+ T cells sorted from blood. The clonotype was recovered from a man between 18 and 35 years old in good health. CDR3 residues: CASSYKGYYGYTF. The CDR3 DNA is TGTGCCAGCAGTTACAAAGGGTACTATGGCTACACCTTC.